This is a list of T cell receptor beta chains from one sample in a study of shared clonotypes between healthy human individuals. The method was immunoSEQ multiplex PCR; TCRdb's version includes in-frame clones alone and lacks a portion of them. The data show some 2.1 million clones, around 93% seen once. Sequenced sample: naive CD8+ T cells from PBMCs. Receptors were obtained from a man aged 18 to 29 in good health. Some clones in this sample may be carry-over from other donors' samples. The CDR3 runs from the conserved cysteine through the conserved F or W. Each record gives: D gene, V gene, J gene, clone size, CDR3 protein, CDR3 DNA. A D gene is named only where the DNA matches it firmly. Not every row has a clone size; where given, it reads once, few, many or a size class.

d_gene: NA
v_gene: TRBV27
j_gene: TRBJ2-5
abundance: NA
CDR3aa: CASRPRTRQETQYF
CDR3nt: TGTGCCAGCAGACCAAGGACACGCCAAGAGACCCAGTACTTC

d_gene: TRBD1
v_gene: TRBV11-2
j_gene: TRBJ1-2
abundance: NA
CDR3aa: CASSFGQGDYGYTF
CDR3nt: TGTGCCAGCAGCTTTGGACAGGGAGACTATGGCTACACCTTC

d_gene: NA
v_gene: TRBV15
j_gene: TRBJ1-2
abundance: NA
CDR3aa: CATSNTKDGSYGYTF
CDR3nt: TGTGCCACCAGCAACACAAAGGACGGCTCCTATGGCTACACCTTC

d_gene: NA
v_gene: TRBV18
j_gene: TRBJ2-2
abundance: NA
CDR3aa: CASSSYRTDTGELFF
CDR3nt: TGTGCCAGCTCATCGTACAGGACCGACACCGGGGAGCTGTTTTTT

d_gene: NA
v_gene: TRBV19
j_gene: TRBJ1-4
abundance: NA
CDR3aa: CASTPNGATNEKLFF
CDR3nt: TGTGCCAGTACCCCTAATGGGGCAACTAATGAAAAACTGTTTTTT

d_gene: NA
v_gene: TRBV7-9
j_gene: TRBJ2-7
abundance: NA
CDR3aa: CASSLASTYEQYF
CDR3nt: TGTGCCAGCAGCTTAGCGTCAACCTACGAGCAGTACTTC

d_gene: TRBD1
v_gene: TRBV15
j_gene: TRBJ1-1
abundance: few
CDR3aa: CATSTGGVPTEAFF
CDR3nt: TGTGCCACCAGCACAGGGGGCGTGCCCACTGAAGCTTTCTTT

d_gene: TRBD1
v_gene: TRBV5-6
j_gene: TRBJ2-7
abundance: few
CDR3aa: CASSLGTGVHEQYF
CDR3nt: TGTGCCAGCAGCTTGGGGACAGGGGTACACGAGCAGTACTTC

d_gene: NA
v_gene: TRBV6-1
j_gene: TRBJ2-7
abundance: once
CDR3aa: CASSANLEQYF
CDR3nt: TGTGCCAGCAGTGCCAACTTAGAGCAGTACTTC

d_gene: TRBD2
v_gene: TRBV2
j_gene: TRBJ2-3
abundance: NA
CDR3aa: CASSEGTSDFTDTQYF
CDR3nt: TGTGCCAGCAGTGAAGGGACTAGCGATTTTACAGATACGCAGTATTTT

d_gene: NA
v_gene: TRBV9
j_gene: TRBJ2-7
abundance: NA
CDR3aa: CASSVRDFYEQYF
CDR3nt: TGTGCCAGCAGCGTCAGGGACTTCTACGAGCAGTACTTC

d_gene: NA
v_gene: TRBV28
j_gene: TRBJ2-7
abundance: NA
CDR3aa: CASTRIQDSGREQYF
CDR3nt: TGTGCCAGCACTAGAATACAGGATAGTGGTCGCGAGCAGTACTTC

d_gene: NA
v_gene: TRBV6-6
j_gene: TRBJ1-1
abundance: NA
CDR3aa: CASSFSETEAFF
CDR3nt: TGTGCCAGCAGTTTTTCTGAGACTGAAGCTTTCTTT

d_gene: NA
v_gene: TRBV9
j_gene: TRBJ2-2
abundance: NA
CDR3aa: CASSVVPDSNTGELFF
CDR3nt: TGTGCCAGCAGCGTAGTCCCAGATTCGAACACCGGGGAGCTGTTTTTT

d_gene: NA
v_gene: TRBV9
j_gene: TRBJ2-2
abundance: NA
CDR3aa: CASSPLGRPGNTGELFF
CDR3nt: TGTGCCAGCAGCCCCCTTGGCAGGCCGGGGAACACCGGGGAGCTGTTTTTT

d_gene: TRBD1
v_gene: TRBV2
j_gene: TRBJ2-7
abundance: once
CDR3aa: CASITKDRAPYEQYF
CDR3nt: TGTGCCAGCATTACCAAAGACAGGGCCCCCTACGAGCAGTACTTC

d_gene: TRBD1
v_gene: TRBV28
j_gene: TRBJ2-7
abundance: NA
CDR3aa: CASQAGQGTYEQYF
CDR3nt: TGTGCCAGCCAGGCTGGACAGGGGACCTACGAGCAGTACTTC

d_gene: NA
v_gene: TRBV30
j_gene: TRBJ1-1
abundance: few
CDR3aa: CAWSEGDTEAFF
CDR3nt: TGTGCCTGGAGTGAAGGGGACACTGAAGCTTTCTTT

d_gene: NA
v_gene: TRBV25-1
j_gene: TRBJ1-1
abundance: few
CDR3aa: CASSVQGEAFF
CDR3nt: TGTGCCAGCAGTGTCCAGGGTGAAGCTTTCTTT

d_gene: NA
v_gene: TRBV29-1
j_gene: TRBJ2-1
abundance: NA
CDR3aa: CSVEWYDNYNEQFF
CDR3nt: TGCAGCGTTGAATGGTATGACAACTACAATGAGCAGTTCTTC

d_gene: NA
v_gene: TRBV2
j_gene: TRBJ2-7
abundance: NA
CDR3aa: CASSEYSGPVYEQYF
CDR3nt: TGTGCCAGCAGTGAATATTCAGGGCCCGTCTACGAGCAGTACTTC

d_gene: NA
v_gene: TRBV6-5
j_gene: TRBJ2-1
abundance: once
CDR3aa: CASSYSETDEQFF
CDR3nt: TGTGCCAGCAGTTACTCGGAGACTGATGAGCAGTTCTTC

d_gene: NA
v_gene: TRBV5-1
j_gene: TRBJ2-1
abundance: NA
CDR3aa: CASSPAITPTYNEQFF
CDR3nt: TGCGCCAGCAGCCCAGCCATCACTCCTACCTACAATGAGCAGTTCTTC

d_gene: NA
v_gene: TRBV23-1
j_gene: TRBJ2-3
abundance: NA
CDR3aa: CASSHRTGVPSTDTQYF
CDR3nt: TGCGCCAGCAGTCATCGCACAGGCGTTCCTAGCACAGATACGCAGTATTTT

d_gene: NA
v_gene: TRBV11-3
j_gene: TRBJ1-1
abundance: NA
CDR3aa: CASSLGTNTEAFF
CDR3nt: TGTGCCAGCAGCTTAGGGACCAACACTGAAGCTTTCTTT

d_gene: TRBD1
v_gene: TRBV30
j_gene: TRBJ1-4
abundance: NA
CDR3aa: CAWSVGFGGQRNEKLFF
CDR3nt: TGTGCCTGGAGTGTAGGTTTTGGGGGACAGCGGAATGAAAAACTGTTTTTT

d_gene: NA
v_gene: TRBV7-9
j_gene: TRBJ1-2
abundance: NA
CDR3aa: CASTKGGLEGYTF
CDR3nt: TGTGCCAGCACCAAAGGGGGATTGGAGGGCTACACCTTC